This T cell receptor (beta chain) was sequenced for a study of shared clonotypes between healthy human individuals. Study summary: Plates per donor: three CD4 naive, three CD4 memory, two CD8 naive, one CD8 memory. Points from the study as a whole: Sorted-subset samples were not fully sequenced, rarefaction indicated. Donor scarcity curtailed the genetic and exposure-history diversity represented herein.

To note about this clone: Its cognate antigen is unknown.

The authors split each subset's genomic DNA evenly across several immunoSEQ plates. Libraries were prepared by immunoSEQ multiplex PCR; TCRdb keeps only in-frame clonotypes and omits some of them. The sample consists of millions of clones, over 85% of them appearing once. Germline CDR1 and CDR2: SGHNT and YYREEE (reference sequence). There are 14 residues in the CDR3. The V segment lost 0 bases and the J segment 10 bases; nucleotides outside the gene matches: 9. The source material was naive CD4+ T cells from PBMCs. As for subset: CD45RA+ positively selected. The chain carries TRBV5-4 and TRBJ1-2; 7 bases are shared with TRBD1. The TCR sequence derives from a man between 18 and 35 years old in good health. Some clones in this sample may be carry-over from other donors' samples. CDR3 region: CASSLGRGAFYYTF. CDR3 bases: TGTGCCAGCAGCTTGGGCAGGGGGGCTTTTTACTACACCTTC.